One sample yielded the 32 T cell receptor beta chains listed below, sequenced in a study of regulatory T cells in long-lasting Graves disease. The TCR beta library used iRepertoire HTBI primers with Arm-PCR amplification of CDR3. TCRdb analysed the multiplex PCR reads with MiXCR anew, one entry per CDR3 protein. The table has about 240,000 distinct CDR3 sequences, over 20% seen once; the top ten hold approximately 15%. Time point: newly diagnosed GD, antithyroid drugs for less than 3 months. The TCR library was made from RNA that had been extracted from PBMCs in TRIzol. The sequencing here drew on peripheral blood mononuclear cells (PBMCs), taken at new diagnosis, from a patient treated with antithyroid drugs. Receptors were obtained from a female donor with Graves disease.

The gene calls are TRBV5-1 and TRBJ2-5, with TRBD2 identical over 10 bases. V lost 7 bases and J lost 6; bases outside the gene matches: 9. The CDR3 contains 14 residues. Germline CDR1 is SGHRS and CDR2 is YFSETQ. Written as DNA, the CDR3 is TGCGCCAGCGAGCCCAGCGGGAGGGCCCAGACCCAGTACTTC. Residues: CASEPSGRAQTQYF.

The sample holds many counts of this clonotype. The genes are TRBV19 and TRBJ1-5; tentatively, D is TRBD1 (6 bases). The V and J ends lost 6 bases and 7 bases respectively, with 19 bases between them. The CDR3 is made up of 15 amino acids. Germline V gene sequence: CDR1 LNHDA, CDR2 SQIVND (reference sequence). The CDR3 DNA reads as TGTGCCAGTAGCACCATTGACAGGTCCGAACAGCCCCAGCATTTT. This translates into CASSTIDRSEQPQHF.

This clonotype appeared many times. The chain links TRBV5-1 to TRBJ2-2, with D possibly matching TRBD2 (6 bases). The germline V and J ends were trimmed by 3 bases and 6 bases, with 15 bases remaining between them. Germline V lookup: CDR1 SGHRS, CDR2 YFSETQ. This CDR3 contains 15 residues. The CDR3 reads CASSWRDPRAGELFF. The DNA of the CDR3 is TGCGCCAGCAGCTGGCGGGACCCACGAGCCGGGGAGCTGTTTTTT. Combining the CDR3 with reference TRBV5-1 and TRBJ2-2 gives the whole variable domain KAGVTQTPRYLIKTRGQQVTLSCSPISGHRSVSWYQQTPGQGLQFLFEYFSETQRNKGNFPGRFSGRQFSNSRSEMNVSTLELGDSALYLCASSWRDPRAGELFFGEGSRLTVL.

This clonotype was seen repeatedly, ten times or more. This rearrangement joins TRBV2 to TRBJ2-7; TRBD2 might be the D (5 bases). This CDR3 region has 15 residues. V shed 6 bases and J shed 2 bases, with 17 bases lying between them. CDR1 and CDR2 from the germline V gene are SNHLY and FYNNEI. The CDR3 bases are TGTGCCAGCAGACCCCGGGGAGCTAAAGCCTACGAGCAGTACTTC. Translated: CASRPRGAKAYEQYF.

This clonotype came up many times. The genes are TRBV19 and TRBJ1-3, with 9 bases aligning to TRBD1. The V and J ends lost 1 base and 4 bases, in that order; junction bases with no gene match: 5. Germline loops: CDR1 LNHDA, CDR2 SQIVND (reference sequence). This CDR3 comprises 16 residues. The CDR3 DNA reads TGTGCCAGTAGTATAGTCGGGACAGGGTCCGGAAACACCATATATTTT. Its protein is CASSIVGTGSGNTIYF.

This clonotype was seen many times. The chain combines TRBV30 with TRBJ2-7; the match to TRBD1 covers 9 bases. Germline lookup yields CDR1 GTSNPN and CDR2 SVGIG (reference sequence). The CDR3 totals 15 residues. V lost 4 bases and J lost 6; bases outside the gene matches: 13. CDR3 region: CAWTRQGTGFREQYF. As DNA, the CDR3 is TGTGCCTGGACCCGACAAGGGACAGGGTTTCGCGAGCAGTACTTC.

This clonotype was recorded at least ten times. The gene calls are TRBV7-6 and TRBJ2-3; perhaps TRBD2 as D (5 bases). V was trimmed by 4 bases and J by 3 bases, leaving 11 bases between them. From germline, CDR1 is SGHVS and CDR2 FNYEAQ. This CDR3 comprises 14 residues. The CDR3: CASSSLGDTDTQYF. In DNA, the CDR3 is TGTGCCAGCAGCTCTCTGGGAGATACAGATACGCAGTATTTT.

This clonotype was detected many times. V usage is TRBV5-1 and J usage is TRBJ1-1; possibly TRBD1 for D (6 bases). This CDR3 is 18 amino acids long. Trimming cost V 0 bases and J 5 bases, with 23 bases left between them. Germline lookup yields CDR1 SGHRS and CDR2 YFSETQ. CDR3 sequence reads: CASSLDGTSGSIVTEAFF. In DNA form, the CDR3 reads TGCGCCAGCAGCTTGGATGGGACAAGCGGGTCGATTGTTACTGAAGCTTTCTTT. Supplemented by reference TRBV5-1 and TRBJ1-1, the full variable domain reads KAGVTQTPRYLIKTRGQQVTLSCSPISGHRSVSWYQQTPGQGLQFLFEYFSETQRNKGNFPGRFSGRQFSNSRSEMNVSTLELGDSALYLCASSLDGTSGSIVTEAFFGQGTRLTVV.

In its sample, this clonotype was seen many times. V and J are TRBV7-9 and TRBJ2-7; D is unresolved. This CDR3 has 16 residues. Germline lookup yields CDR1 SEHNR and CDR2 FQNEAQ (reference sequence). The V end lost 7 bases, the J end lost 4 bases, and 23 bases lay between the germline ends. The CDR3 nucleotides read TGTGCCAGCACCATGATCAGTTTGCCAAGTTCTTACGAGCAGTACTTC. It encodes CASTMISLPSSYEQYF.

This clonotype appeared a single time. Given a far larger clone just one base away, this is likely a sequencing read error. The V gene is TRBV11-1, the J gene TRBJ2-3, with 7 bases that match TRBD2. CDR1 is SGHAT, CDR2 FQDESV, per germline (reference sequence). The CDR3 extends over 17 amino acids. The trim removed 8 bases at V and 1 base at J, leaving 15 bases unmatched. This CDR3 is CASRRTGGSGGTDTQYF. DNA of the CDR3: TGTGCCAGCCGACGGACTGGCGGGAGTGGTGGCACAGATACGCAGTATTTT.

This clonotype was counted many times. The CDR3 spells CASSLASTPYGYTF. The CDR3 DNA sequence: TGTGCCAGCAGTTTAGCTTCGACACCCTATGGCTACACCTTC. The rearrangement joins TRBV12-3 or TRBV12-4 to TRBJ1-2; D ambiguous. V lost 0 bases, J lost 4 bases, and 9 bases lay in between. CDR3 length: 14 residues.

Remarks on this clonotype: Just one base apart from a much larger clone, this may be a read error. The chain is built from TRBV12-3 or TRBV12-4 and TRBJ2-3; maybe TRBD2 (6 bases). This CDR3 is 11 amino acids long. The CDR3 loop is CASRWRDTRYF. The CDR3 DNA sequence: TGTGCCAGCAGATGGCGGGATACGCGGTATTTT.

This clonotype showed up many times. The genes are TRBV20-1 and TRBJ2-5; 8 bases are shared with TRBD2. The germline CDR1 and CDR2 sequences are DFQATT and SNEGSKA (reference sequence). With V trimmed by 1 base and J by 4 bases, 5 bases remained unmatched. The CDR3 spans 14 residues. CDR3 sequence reads: CSARVLAGLETQYF. The CDR3 nucleotides are TGCAGTGCTAGAGTTCTAGCGGGCCTAGAGACCCAGTACTTC.

J is TRBJ2-7 and V is TRBV7-9; D is undetermined. This CDR3 has 12 amino acids. From germline, CDR1 is SEHNR and CDR2 FQNEAQ (reference sequence). V was shortened by 2 bases and J by 3 bases, with 5 bases between the two germline ends. The CDR3 DNA is TGTGCCAGCAGCTTAACTCACTACGAGCAGTACTTC. The encoded protein is CASSLTHYEQYF.

The rearrangement links TRBV4-1 to TRBJ2-5, with TRBD1 matching 8 bases. The V segment lost 1 base and the J segment 2 bases; nucleotides outside the gene matches: 6. This CDR3 region has 16 residues. In germline, CDR1 is MGHRA, CDR2 YSYEKL. In DNA form, the CDR3 reads TGCGCCAGCAGCCAAGTCGGACAGGGCAAACAAGAGACCCAGTACTTC. It codes for CASSQVGQGKQETQYF.

This clonotype was seen at least ten times. The rearrangement links TRBV7-2 to TRBJ2-1; no reliable D call. Trimming removed 5 bases from V and 0 bases from J, with 14 bases in between. From germline, CDR1 is SGHTA and CDR2 FQGNSA. This CDR3 contains 16 residues. The CDR3 is CASSPLTSSSYNEQFF. Written as DNA, the CDR3 is TGTGCCAGCAGCCCGCTGACTTCGAGCTCCTACAATGAGCAGTTCTTC.

This clonotype was seen many times. V and J are TRBV28 and TRBJ2-1, with D perhaps matching TRBD1 or TRBD2 (7 bases each). CDR3 length: 15 residues. The V and J ends lost 6 bases and 5 bases respectively, with 17 bases between them. Germline CDR1 reads MDHEN; CDR2 reads SYDVKM. CDR3 in amino acids: CASSPGGATNNEQFF. The CDR3 DNA is TGTGCCAGCAGCCCAGGGGGGGCCACCAACAATGAGCAGTTCTTC.

This clonotype was observed at least ten times. The rearrangement joins TRBV18 to TRBJ2-3; 9 bases line up with TRBD1. The closer fit of TRBJ2-5 to the DNA end suggests the J call may be wrong. Germline lookup yields CDR1 KGHSH and CDR2 LQKENI. This CDR3 spans 13 amino acids. This CDR3 is CASSPGQGWTQYF. CDR3 nucleotide sequence: TGTGCCAGCTCACCGGGACAGGGTTGGACCCAGTACTTC.

The V gene is TRBV4-3, the J gene TRBJ2-3, with D possibly being TRBD1 (6 bases). The CDR3 length is 16 residues. V lost 3 bases to trimming and J lost 0 bases, with 13 bases between them. Looked up from germline, CDR1 is LGHNA and CDR2 is YSLEER. The DNA for the CDR3 is TGCGCCAGCAGCCACCAATGGACAGAGAGCACAGATACGCAGTATTTT. Its translation: CASSHQWTESTDTQYF.

The V call is TRBV18, the J call TRBJ2-7, with 8 nucleotides matching TRBD1. The CDR3 totals 13 residues. V lost 3 bases to trimming and J lost 7 bases; unmatched junction nucleotides: 5. Germline V gives CDR1 KGHSH, CDR2 LQKENI. CDR3 sequence (DNA): TGTGCCAGCTCACCGGACAGGGCGGAAGAGCAGTACTTC. This translates into CASSPDRAEEQYF.

The chain carries TRBV28 and TRBJ1-4; 7 bases agree with TRBD1. The V gene end was trimmed by 5 bases and the J gene end by 8 bases; junction bases not matched to a gene: 11. This CDR3 has 15 residues. Germline CDR1 MDHEN, CDR2 SYDVKM. The CDR3 DNA reads TGTGCCAGCAGTCCAGGGGGACGGGTTGGAGAAAAACTGTTTTTT. Translation: CASSPGGRVGEKLFF.

This clonotype has at least ten counts. The chain recombines TRBV5-4 with TRBJ2-6; D call uncertain. The V gene lost 0 bases and the J gene lost 0 bases, with 10 bases spanning the gap. The CDR3 has 17 amino acids. From germline, CDR1 is SGHNT and CDR2 YYREEE (reference sequence). CDR3 protein: CASSLGPPGSGANVLTF. CDR3 bases: TGTGCCAGCAGCTTGGGACCACCAGGCTCTGGGGCCAACGTCCTGACTTTC.

The V gene is TRBV2, the J gene TRBJ2-7; no definite D call. In germline, CDR1 is SNHLY, CDR2 FYNNEI. Trimming took 6 bases from V and 5 from J, leaving 11 bases between them. This CDR3 has 12 amino acids. CDR3 amino acids: CASSVTMHEQYF. The CDR3, as DNA: TGTGCCAGCAGCGTAACTATGCACGAGCAGTACTTC.

This clonotype was found many times. The J gene is TRBJ2-3, the V gene TRBV4-3, with TRBD2 matching 7 bases. There are 14 residues in the CDR3. Looked up from germline, CDR1 is LGHNA and CDR2 is YSLEER. The V and J ends lost 4 bases and 2 bases, in that order; junction bases with no gene match: 3. The CDR3 protein is CASSREGSTDTQYF. CDR3 nucleotide sequence: TGCGCCAGCAGCCGGGAGGGGTCCACAGATACGCAGTATTTT.

This clonotype was detected ten times or more. A much larger clone differs from this one at a single base, so this may be a read error. V usage is TRBV2 and J usage is TRBJ2-1, with TRBD1 identical over 8 bases. The length of the CDR3 is 14 residues. Germline V gene data show CDR1 as SNHLY and CDR2 as FYNNEI. The CDR3 here is CTSLTGALIGEQFF. CDR3 bases: TGTACCAGCTTGACAGGGGCTTTAATTGGTGAGCAGTTCTTC.

This clonotype was picked up many times. CDR3 region: CASSLRGRHNSPLHF. In DNA, the CDR3 is TGTGCCAGCAGCTTAAGGGGCAGACACAATTCACCCCTCCACTTT. The rearrangement uses TRBV7-3 and TRBJ1-6; possibly TRBD1 for D (5 bases). Trimming took off 1 base at V and 7 bases at J, with 11 bases between the two ends. Germline V gene lookup returns CDR1 SGHTA and CDR2 FQGTGA. The CDR3 sequence is 15 residues long.

The rearrangement links TRBV19 to TRBJ2-1; D is possibly TRBD2 (5 bases). Between the trimmed V and J ends, which lost 3 bases and 0 bases, there was a span of 6 bases. The germline V gene has CDR1 LNHDA and CDR2 SQIVND (reference sequence). The CDR3 runs to 14 residues. CDR3 residues: CASSIRDSYNEQFF. CDR3 DNA: TGTGCCAGTAGTATTCGGGACTCCTACAATGAGCAGTTCTTC.

This clonotype was counted at least ten times. This chain links TRBV3-1 with TRBJ1-2, with TRBD1 identical over 8 bases. Per the germline V gene, CDR1 is LGHDT and CDR2 is YNNKEL (reference sequence). The ends lost 4 bases at V and 3 bases at J; junction bases unmatched: 4. This CDR3 spans 14 amino acids. CDR3 residues: CASSRQTGDYGYTF. The CDR3 nucleotides read TGTGCCAGCAGCCGACAGACAGGGGACTATGGCTACACCTTC.

The chain employs TRBV11-2 and TRBJ2-3; a possible D gene is TRBD2 (6 bases). This CDR3 is built from 15 residues. Trimming cost V 4 bases and J 6 bases, with 17 bases left between them. In germline, CDR1 is SGHAT, CDR2 FQNNGV. This CDR3 is CASSYLAGPVDTQYF. The CDR3 DNA follows: TGTGCCAGCAGCTACCTGGCGGGACCGGTGGATACGCAGTATTTT. The entire variable domain, with the rest obtained from reference TRBV11-2 and TRBJ2-3, is as follows: EAGVAQSPRYKIIEKRQSVAFWCNPISGHATLYWYQQILGQGPKLLIQFQNNGVVDDSQLPKDRFSAERLKGVDSTLKIQPAKLEDSAVYLCASSYLAGPVDTQYFGPGTRLTVL.

The chain combines TRBV19 with TRBJ2-1, with D perhaps matching TRBD1 (5 bases). The CDR3 runs 15 residues. Germline V CDR1 and CDR2: LNHDA, SQIVND (reference sequence). Trimming pared 2 bases from V and 0 bases from J, leaving 8 bases between. CDR3 sequence (DNA): TGTGCCAGTAGTATATACAGGAGCTCCTACAATGAGCAGTTCTTC. It translates to CASSIYRSSYNEQFF.

This clonotype was found many times. The chain combines TRBV7-9 with TRBJ2-2; tentative D call: TRBD1 (6 bases). Trimming pared 5 bases from V and 1 base from J, leaving 11 bases between. The germline V gene has CDR1 SEHNR and CDR2 FQNEAQ (reference sequence). CDR3 length: 15 residues. The CDR3 DNA follows: TGTGCCAGCAGCGTCGGACAGTTGAACACCGGGGAGCTGTTTTTT. It specifies CASSVGQLNTGELFF.

This chain connects TRBV4-1 to TRBJ2-1; TRBD1 aligns across 10 bases. Germline lookup yields CDR1 MGHRA and CDR2 YSYEKL. The CDR3 covers 13 residues. J was trimmed by 8 bases and V by 4 bases; bases with no gene match: 2. CDR3 sequence reads: CASSRGQGDEQFF. The CDR3 bases are TGCGCCAGCAGCCGCGGACAGGGGGATGAGCAGTTCTTC.